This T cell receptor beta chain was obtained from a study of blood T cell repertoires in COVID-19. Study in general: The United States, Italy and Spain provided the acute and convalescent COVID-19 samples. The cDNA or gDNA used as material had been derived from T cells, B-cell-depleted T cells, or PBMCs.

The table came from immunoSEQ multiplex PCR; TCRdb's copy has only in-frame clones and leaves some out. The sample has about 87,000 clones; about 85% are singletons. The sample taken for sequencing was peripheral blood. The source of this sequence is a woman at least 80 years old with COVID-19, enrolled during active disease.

CDR3 coding DNA: TGTGCCAGCGAGTATGCAGGTGAAGCTTTCTTT. Amino acid sequence: CASEYAGEAFF. The genes are TRBV2 and TRBJ1-1; D uncertain. This CDR3 spans 11 amino acids. Trimming pared 8 bases from V and 7 bases from J, leaving 11 bases between. The germline gives CDR1 SNHLY, CDR2 FYNNEI.